One sample yielded the 6 T cell receptor beta chains listed below, sequenced in a study of OX40 agonist ivuxolimab in advanced cancers. Data came from immunoSEQ multiplex PCR; TCRdb stores just in-frame clones and leaves some out. In the table there are approximately 66,000 clones, approximately 89% of which are singletons. This specimen was CD4+ or CD8+ T cells sorted from blood, taken in a trial of the OX40 agonist ivuxolimab. The receptors were gathered from an adult with an advanced solid tumor such as melanoma, head and neck, liver or kidney cancer.

The chain uses TRBV5-4 and TRBJ2-1; 9 bases fit TRBD2. The CDR3 length is 14 residues. The V gene end was trimmed by 0 bases and the J gene end by 10 bases; junction bases not matched to a gene: 5. Germline V gives CDR1 SGHNT, CDR2 YYREEE (reference sequence). The CDR3 loop is CASSLGGGAEEQFF. DNA of the CDR3: TGTGCCAGCAGCTTGGGCGGGGGGGCCGAAGAGCAGTTCTTC.

The V and J genes are TRBV28 and TRBJ1-5; tentative D call: TRBD1 (5 bases). V dropped 2 bases and J dropped 5 bases, with 16 bases sitting between them. The CDR3 runs to 16 residues. Germline assignment: CDR1 MDHEN and CDR2 SYDVKM. The CDR3 coding sequence is TGTGCCAGCAGTTTAGCCTCGATTGGGGCGGATCAGCCCCAGCATTTT. Its translation is CASSLASIGADQPQHF.

A few counts support this clone. The V gene is TRBV19, the J gene TRBJ1-2; a possible D gene is TRBD1 (6 bases). Trimming shortened V by 3 bases and J by 7 bases, and 12 bases separated the two germline ends. The CDR3 is made up of 13 amino acids. Per the germline V gene, CDR1 is LNHDA and CDR2 is SQIVND (reference sequence). CDR3 loop: CASSILGAVGYTF. CDR3 nucleotides: TGTGCCAGTAGTATCTTGGGGGCGGTTGGCTACACCTTC. The full variable domain, its missing parts supplied by reference TRBV19 and TRBJ1-2, is DGGITQSPKYLFRKEGQNVTLSCEQNLNHDAMYWYRQDPGQGLRLIYYSQIVNDFQKGDIAEGYSVSREKKESFPLTVTSAQKNPTAFYLCASSILGAVGYTFGSGTRLTVV.

The V and J genes are TRBV5-1 and TRBJ2-1, with D tentatively TRBD2 (7 bases). The CDR3 sequence is 16 residues long. The germline gives CDR1 SGHRS, CDR2 YFSETQ. The ends were cut back, 0 bases at V and 5 bases at J, with 15 bases in the middle. The CDR3 reads CASSLAGSGGNNEQFF. The DNA for the CDR3 is TGCGCCAGCAGCTTGGCCGGTTCGGGGGGCAACAATGAGCAGTTCTTC.

A single count supports this clone. The rearrangement links TRBV2 to TRBJ2-1, with D tentatively TRBD2 (7 bases). This CDR3 is built from 14 residues. Per germline, CDR1 SNHLY and CDR2 FYNNEI. V gave up 7 bases and J gave up 0 bases, with 10 bases separating them. The CDR3 region is CASNRDYSYNEQFF. The CDR3 region has the DNA TGTGCCAGCAACAGGGACTACTCCTACAATGAGCAGTTCTTC.

The table lists this clone with a few counts. The chain recombines TRBV2 with TRBJ1-1; the D is unclear. The CDR3 extends over 11 amino acids. Trimming pared 3 bases from V and 9 bases from J, leaving 8 bases between. The germline V gene has CDR1 SNHLY and CDR2 FYNNEI. The CDR3 region has the DNA TGTGCCAGCAGTGAGGCCAGAAAAGCTTTCTTT. Translated, it gives CASSEARKAFF.